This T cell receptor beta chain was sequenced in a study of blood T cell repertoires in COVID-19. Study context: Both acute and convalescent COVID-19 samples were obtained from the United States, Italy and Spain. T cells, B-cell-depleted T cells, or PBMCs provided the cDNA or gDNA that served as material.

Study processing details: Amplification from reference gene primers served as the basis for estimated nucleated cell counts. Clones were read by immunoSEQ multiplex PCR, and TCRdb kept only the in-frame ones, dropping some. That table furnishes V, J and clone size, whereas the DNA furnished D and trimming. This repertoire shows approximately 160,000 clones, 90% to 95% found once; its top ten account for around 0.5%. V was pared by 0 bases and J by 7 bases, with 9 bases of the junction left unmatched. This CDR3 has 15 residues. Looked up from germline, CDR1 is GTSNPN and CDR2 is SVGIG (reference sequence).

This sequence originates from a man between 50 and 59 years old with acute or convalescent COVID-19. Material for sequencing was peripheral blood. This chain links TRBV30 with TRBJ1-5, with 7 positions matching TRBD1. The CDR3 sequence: CAWSVTGKSNQPQHF. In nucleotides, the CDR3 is TGTGCCTGGAGTGTGACAGGGAAATCGAACCAGCCCCAGCATTTT.